This TCR beta chain came from a study of cytomegalovirus exposure and HLA in healthy donors. Study at large: Across 300 to 400 genotyped donors, 65% to 90% landed in the Caucasian-associated ancestry cluster. General study points: Cytomegalovirus-associated TCR beta chains were listed, numbering some 150. HLA restriction was apparent for most CMV-associated TCR beta chains in a later analysis. Being indistinguishable, some V segments were excluded, TRBV6-2 and TRBV6-3 among them.

PCR used 60 Vbeta primers and 13 Jbeta primers. Assay used: immunoSEQ multiplex PCR; TCRdb lists only in-frame clones, some missing. The table has 130,000 or so clones, over 60% seen once. Trimming cost V 4 bases and J 6 bases; bases outside gene matches: 1. Germline CDR1 reads LNHDA; CDR2 reads SQIVND (reference sequence). The CDR3 has 13 residues. With respect to this clone: Antigen unknown.

Sequencing used PBMCs. V and J are TRBV19 and TRBJ2-1, with 9 positions matching TRBD1. The sequence came from a man aged 35 to 55 in good health and CMV-seronegative. The CDR3 reads CASSRGQGNEQFF. The CDR3 DNA reads TGTGCCAGTAGTAGGGGACAGGGCAATGAGCAGTTCTTC.